These T cell receptor beta chains were read from a single sample in a study of cytomegalovirus exposure and HLA in healthy donors. The assay was immunoSEQ multiplex PCR, and TCRdb's table has in-frame clones only and misses some. The sample lists roughly 74,000 clones; around 76% were seen once. Sequenced sample: PBMCs. These receptors originate from a man aged 40-49 years in good health and CMV-seronegative. Each CDR3 is given with its conserved first and last residue. A D gene is named only where the DNA matches it firmly. Not every row has a clone size; where given, it reads once, few, many or a size class.

CASSEARGGFQETQYF | TGTGCCAGCAGTGAAGCGCGGGGCGGGTTTCAAGAGACCCAGTACTTC | TRBJ2-5 | TRBV6-1 | few | NA
CASSKTKTSGRYEQYF | TGTGCCAGCAGCAAGACGAAGACTAGCGGGAGGTACGAGCAGTACTTC | TRBJ2-7 | TRBV28 | NA | TRBD2
CASSVSGRGSTGELFF | TGTGCCAGCAGCGTTAGCGGGAGAGGGAGCACCGGGGAGCTGTTTTTT | TRBJ2-2 | TRBV9 | NA | TRBD2
CASSPGLGGTTEAFF | TGTGCCAGCTCACCGGGTCTGGGAGGGACGACTGAAGCTTTCTTT | TRBJ1-1 | TRBV18 | NA | NA
CAMGPGTSNYEQYF | TGTGCCATGGGCCCCGGGACTAGCAACTACGAGCAGTACTTC | TRBJ2-7 | TRBV10-3 | NA | TRBD2
CASSFGGRNEQFF | TGTGCCAGCAGCTTTGGAGGACGCAATGAGCAGTTCTTC | TRBJ2-1 | TRBV5-8 | few | NA
CATSQNYEQYF | TGTGCCACCAGCCAAAACTACGAGCAGTACTTC | TRBJ2-7 | TRBV15 | NA | NA
CASSVEAGGPETGELFF | TGTGCCAGCAGCGTCGAAGCGGGAGGGCCGGAAACCGGGGAGCTGTTTTTT | TRBJ2-2 | TRBV9 | NA | TRBD2
CASSYAGQGRYEQYF | TGTGCCAGCAGTTACGCGGGACAGGGCCGTTACGAGCAGTACTTC | TRBJ2-7 | TRBV6-5 | few | TRBD1
CASSLNTGELFF | TGTGCCAGCAGCTTGAACACCGGGGAGCTGTTTTTT | TRBJ2-2 | TRBV6-6 | once | NA
CASSLLSEGGNSPLHF | TGTGCCAGCAGCTTATTGTCCGAAGGAGGAAATTCACCCCTCCACTTT | TRBJ1-6 | TRBV7-8 | NA | NA
CASSPTSGLGCRFF | TGTGCCAGCTCCCCGACTAGCGGGCTTGGGTGTCGGTTCTTC | TRBJ2-1 | TRBV9 | once | TRBD2
CASSIIGEKLFF | TGTGCCAGTAGTATAATCGGGGAAAAACTGTTTTTT | TRBJ1-4 | TRBV19 | few | NA
CASSLSTGTGDEQYF | TGTGCCAGCAGCTTATCGACCGGGACAGGGGACGAGCAGTACTTC | TRBJ2-7 | TRBV7-6 | NA | TRBD1
CASSHDGTEHKETQYF | TGCGCCAGCAGCCACGACGGGACAGAGCATAAAGAGACCCAGTACTTC | TRBJ2-5 | TRBV4-1 | NA | TRBD1
CASSYSRARYEQYF | TGTGCCAGCAGTTACTCGAGGGCACGATACGAGCAGTACTTC | TRBJ2-7 | TRBV6-5 | few | NA
CASSLDQGATYEQYF | TGTGCCAGCAGCTTAGACCAGGGGGCAACGTACGAGCAGTACTTC | TRBJ2-7 | TRBV7-6 | NA | TRBD1
CASSRGQGRNTEAFF | TGTGCCAGCTCACGGGGACAGGGGCGGAACACTGAAGCTTTCTTT | TRBJ1-1 | TRBV18 | NA | TRBD1
CASSGDRGAGTIYF | TGTGCCAGCAGTGGGGACAGGGGGGCTGGCACCATATATTTT | TRBJ1-3 | TRBV6-5 | few | TRBD1
CSSSYTTEAFF | TGTTCCAGCAGCTATACAACTGAAGCTTTCTTT | TRBJ1-1 | TRBV7-9 | NA | NA
CASSPTGVAKNIQYF | TGTGCCAGCAGTCCAACAGGGGTAGCCAAAAACATTCAGTACTTC | TRBJ2-4 | TRBV4-2 | NA | TRBD1
CASSAQGAGETQYF | TGTGCCAGCAGCGCCCAGGGAGCGGGGGAGACCCAGTACTTC | TRBJ2-5 | TRBV7-2 | NA | TRBD2
CASTSGQGATYEQYF | TGTGCCAGCACCAGCGGACAGGGGGCAACCTACGAGCAGTACTTC | TRBJ2-7 | TRBV6-6 | NA | TRBD1
CASSLVKRTSHEQFF | TGTGCCAGCAGCTTAGTAAAGAGGACATCACATGAGCAGTTCTTC | TRBJ2-1 | TRBV11-2 | NA | NA